The clone carrying this T cell receptor beta chain has just a few counts. The germline gene is not matched at one end of the junction; a read error may be the cause. This sample is drawn from a study of blood T cells in healthy people across ages. For the second PCR, which ran for roughly 7 to 11 cycles, a sample-barcoded 5' primer and a J-beta primer mix were used. Carrying 12 random nucleotides, a template-switch adaptor labeled each individual cDNA molecule. From the 5' RACE reads, TCRdb called clonotypes with MiXCR, one entry per CDR3 protein. The data show roughly 800,000 distinct CDR3 sequences, roughly 25% seen once. The sample also formed part of further work on T cells of mothers and their children.

The TCR comes from a boy aged 10-17 years in good health. Sequencing was done on a sample of blood.

The CDR3 region is CSAETDQETQYF. As DNA, the CDR3 is TGCAGCGCTGAAACTGATCAAGAGACCCAGTACTTC. The J gene is TRBJ2-5, the V gene TRBV29-1; D not resolved. This CDR3 is built from 12 residues. Per the germline V gene, CDR1 is SQVTM and CDR2 is ANQGSEA.